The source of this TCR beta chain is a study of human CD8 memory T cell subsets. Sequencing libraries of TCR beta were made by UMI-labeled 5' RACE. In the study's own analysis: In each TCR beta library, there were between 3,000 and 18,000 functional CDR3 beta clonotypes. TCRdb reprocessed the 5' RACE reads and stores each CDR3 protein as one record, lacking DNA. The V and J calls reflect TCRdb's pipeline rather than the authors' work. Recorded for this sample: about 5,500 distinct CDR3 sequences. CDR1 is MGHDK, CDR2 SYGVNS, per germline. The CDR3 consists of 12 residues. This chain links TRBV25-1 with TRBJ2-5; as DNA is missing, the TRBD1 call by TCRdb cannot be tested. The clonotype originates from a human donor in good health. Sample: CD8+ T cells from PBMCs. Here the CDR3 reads CASSSKGLTQYF.